This T cell receptor beta chain stems from a study of blood T cells in healthy people across ages. Combining a sample-barcoded 5' primer with a J-beta primer mix, a second PCR ran for roughly 7 to 12 cycles. TCRdb ran MiXCR on the 5' RACE reads and lists one entry per CDR3 protein. The repertoire holds around 2 million distinct CDR3 sequences, with about 39% as singletons. Notes on this clonotype: Sequence at one end of the junction differs from germline and may be a read error.

Germline V lookup: CDR1 DFQATT, CDR2 SNEGSKA (reference sequence). The CDR3 runs 11 residues. The source material was blood. This chain uses TRBV20-1 with TRBJ1-1, with D tentatively TRBD1 (5 bases). The clonotype was recovered from a human donor in good health. In DNA, the CDR3 is TGCGGTGCTAGAAAAGGGGATGAAGCTTTCTTT. It specifies CGARKGDEAFF.